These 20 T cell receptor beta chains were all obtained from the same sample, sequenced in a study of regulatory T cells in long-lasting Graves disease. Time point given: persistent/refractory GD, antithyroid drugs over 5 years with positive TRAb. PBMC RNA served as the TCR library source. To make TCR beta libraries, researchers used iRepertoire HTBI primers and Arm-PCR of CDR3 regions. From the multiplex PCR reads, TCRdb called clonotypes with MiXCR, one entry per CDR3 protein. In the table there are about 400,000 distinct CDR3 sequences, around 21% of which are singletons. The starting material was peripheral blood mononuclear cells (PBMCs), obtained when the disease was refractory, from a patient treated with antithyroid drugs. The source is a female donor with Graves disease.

The CDR3 nucleotides are TGTGCCAGCTCACCGCTTCCCACAGGGGCTCAAGAGACCCAGTACTTC. Its protein is CASSPLPTGAQETQYF. The V call is TRBV18, the J call TRBJ2-5; 7 bases agree with TRBD1. CDR1 and CDR2 from the germline V gene are KGHSH and LQKENI. CDR3 size: 16 residues. V shed 3 bases and J 2 bases; nucleotides not matched to a gene: 9.

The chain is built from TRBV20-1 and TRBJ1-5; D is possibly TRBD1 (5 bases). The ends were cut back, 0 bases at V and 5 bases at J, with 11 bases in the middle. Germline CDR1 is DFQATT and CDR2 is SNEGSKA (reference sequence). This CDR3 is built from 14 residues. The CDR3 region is CSARDQGLDQPQHF. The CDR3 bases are TGCAGTGCTAGAGATCAGGGACTCGATCAGCCCCAGCATTTT.

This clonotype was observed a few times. CDR3 nucleotides: TGTGCCAGCAGTTACCCAGGACTTAGGACAGGCGAGCAGTTCTTC. This sequence encodes CASSYPGLRTGEQFF. This chain connects TRBV6-5 to TRBJ2-1; 7 positions agree with TRBD1. Unmatched junction bases numbered 11, after V lost 2 bases and J lost 10 bases. Germline-derived CDR1 and CDR2 are MNHEY and SVGAGI. The CDR3 is 15 amino acids.

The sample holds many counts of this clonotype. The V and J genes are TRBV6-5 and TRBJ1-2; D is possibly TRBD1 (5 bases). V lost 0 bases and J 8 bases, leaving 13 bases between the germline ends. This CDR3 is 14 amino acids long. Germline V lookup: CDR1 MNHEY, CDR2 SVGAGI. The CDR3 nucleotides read TGTGCCAGCAGTTACTCATCGGCAGGGAGGGGCTACACCTTC. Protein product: CASSYSSAGRGYTF.

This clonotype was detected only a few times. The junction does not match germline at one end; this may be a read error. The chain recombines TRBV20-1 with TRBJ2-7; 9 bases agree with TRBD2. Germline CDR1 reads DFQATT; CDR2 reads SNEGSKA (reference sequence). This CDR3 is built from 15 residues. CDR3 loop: CSAGDSRTSVYEQYF. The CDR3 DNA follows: TGCAGTGCTGGAGATTCTCGGACTAGCGTCTACGAGCAGTACTTC.

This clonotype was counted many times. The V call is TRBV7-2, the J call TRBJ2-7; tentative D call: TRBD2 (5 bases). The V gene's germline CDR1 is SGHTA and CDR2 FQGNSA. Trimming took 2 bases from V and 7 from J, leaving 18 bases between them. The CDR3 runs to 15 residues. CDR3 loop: CASSLTGQRPSEQYF. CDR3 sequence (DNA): TGTGCCAGCAGCTTAACGGGTCAGCGGCCGTCGGAGCAGTACTTC.

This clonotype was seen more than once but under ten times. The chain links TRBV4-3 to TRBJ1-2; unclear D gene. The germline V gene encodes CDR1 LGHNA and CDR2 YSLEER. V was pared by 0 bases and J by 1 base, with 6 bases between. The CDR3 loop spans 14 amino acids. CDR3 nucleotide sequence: TGCGCCAGCAGCCAAGATGGCAGTAACTATGGCTACACCTTC. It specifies CASSQDGSNYGYTF.

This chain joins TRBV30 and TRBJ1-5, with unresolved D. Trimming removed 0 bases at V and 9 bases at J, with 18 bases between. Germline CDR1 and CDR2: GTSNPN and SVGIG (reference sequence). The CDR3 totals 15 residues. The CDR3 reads CAWSVPARPASPQHF. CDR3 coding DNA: TGTGCCTGGAGTGTACCGGCGCGACCAGCATCGCCCCAGCATTTT.

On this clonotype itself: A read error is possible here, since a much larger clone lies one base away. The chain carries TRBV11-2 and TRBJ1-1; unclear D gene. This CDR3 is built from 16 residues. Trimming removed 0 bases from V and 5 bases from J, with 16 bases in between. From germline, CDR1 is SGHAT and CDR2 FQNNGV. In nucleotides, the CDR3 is TGTGCCAGCAGCTTAGATTTGGGAGGGCGGGTTACTGAAGCTTTCTTT. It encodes CASSLDLGGRVTEAFF.

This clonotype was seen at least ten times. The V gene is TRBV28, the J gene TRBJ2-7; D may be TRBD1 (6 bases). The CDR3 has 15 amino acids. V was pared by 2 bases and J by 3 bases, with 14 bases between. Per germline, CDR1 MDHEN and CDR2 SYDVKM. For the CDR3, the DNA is TGTGCCAGCAGTTTAGTGGTGGGACATGACTACGAGCAGTACTTC. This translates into CASSLVVGHDYEQYF.

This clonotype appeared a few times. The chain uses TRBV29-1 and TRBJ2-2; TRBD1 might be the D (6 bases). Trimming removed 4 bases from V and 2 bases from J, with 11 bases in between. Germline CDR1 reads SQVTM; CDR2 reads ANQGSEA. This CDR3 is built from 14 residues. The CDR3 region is CSVGWTANTGELFF. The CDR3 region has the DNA TGCAGCGTTGGGTGGACAGCCAACACCGGGGAGCTGTTTTTT.

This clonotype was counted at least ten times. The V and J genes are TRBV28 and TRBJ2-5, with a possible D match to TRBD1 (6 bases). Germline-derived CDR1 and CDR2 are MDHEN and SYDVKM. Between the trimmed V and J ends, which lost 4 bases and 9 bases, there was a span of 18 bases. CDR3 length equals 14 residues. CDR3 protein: CASSSYGGRVAQYF. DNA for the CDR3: TGTGCCAGCAGTTCATATGGGGGCCGGGTAGCCCAGTACTTC.

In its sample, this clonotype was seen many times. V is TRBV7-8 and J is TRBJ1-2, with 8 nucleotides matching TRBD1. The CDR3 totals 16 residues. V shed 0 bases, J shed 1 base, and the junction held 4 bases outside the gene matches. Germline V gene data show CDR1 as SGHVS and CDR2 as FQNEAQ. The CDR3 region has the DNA TGTGCCAGCAGCTTAGCGCGGACAGGGCTTAACTATGGCTACACCTTC. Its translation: CASSLARTGLNYGYTF.

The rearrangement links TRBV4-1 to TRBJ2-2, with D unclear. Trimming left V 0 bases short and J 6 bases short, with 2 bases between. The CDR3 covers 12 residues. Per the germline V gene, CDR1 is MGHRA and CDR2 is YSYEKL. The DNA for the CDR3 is TGCGCCAGCAGCCAAGACTCCGGGGAGCTGTTTTTT. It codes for CASSQDSGELFF.

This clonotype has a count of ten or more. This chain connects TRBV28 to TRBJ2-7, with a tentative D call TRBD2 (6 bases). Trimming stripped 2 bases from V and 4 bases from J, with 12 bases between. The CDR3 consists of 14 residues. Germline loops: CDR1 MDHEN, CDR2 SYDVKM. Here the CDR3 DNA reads TGTGCCAGCAGTTTAGGGGGGTACCTTTACGAGCAGTACTTC. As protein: CASSLGGYLYEQYF. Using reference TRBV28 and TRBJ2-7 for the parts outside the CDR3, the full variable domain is DVKVTQSSRYLVKRTGEKVFLECVQDMDHENMFWYRQDPGLGLRLIYFSYDVKMKEKGDIPEGYSVSREKKERFSLILESASTNQTSMYLCASSLGGYLYEQYFGPGTRLTVT.

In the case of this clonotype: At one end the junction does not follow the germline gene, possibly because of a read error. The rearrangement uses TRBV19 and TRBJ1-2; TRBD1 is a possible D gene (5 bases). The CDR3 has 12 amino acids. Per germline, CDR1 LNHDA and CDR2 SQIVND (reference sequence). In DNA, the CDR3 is TGTGCCAGTAGTCCTTGGAGGGGCCCCCCCCGCTTC. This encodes CASSPWRGPPRF.

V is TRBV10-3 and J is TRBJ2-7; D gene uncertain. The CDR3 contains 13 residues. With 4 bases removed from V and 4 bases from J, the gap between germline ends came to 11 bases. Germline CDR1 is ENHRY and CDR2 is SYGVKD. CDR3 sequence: CAISGEGRYEQYF. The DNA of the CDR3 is TGTGCCATCAGTGGCGAAGGGCGGTACGAGCAGTACTTC.

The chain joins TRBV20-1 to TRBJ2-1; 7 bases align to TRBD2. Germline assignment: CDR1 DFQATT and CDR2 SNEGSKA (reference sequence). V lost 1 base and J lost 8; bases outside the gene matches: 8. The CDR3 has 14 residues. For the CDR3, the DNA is TGCAGTGCTAGAGGGGGAGGGTGGGGGGATGAGCAGTTCTTC. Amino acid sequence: CSARGGGWGDEQFF.

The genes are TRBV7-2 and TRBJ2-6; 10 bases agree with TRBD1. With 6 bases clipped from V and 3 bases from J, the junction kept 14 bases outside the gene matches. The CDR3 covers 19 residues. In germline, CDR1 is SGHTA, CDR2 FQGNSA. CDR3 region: CASSPAGRQGAHGANVLTF. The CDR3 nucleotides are TGTGCCAGCAGTCCAGCGGGGAGACAGGGGGCGCATGGGGCCAACGTCCTGACTTTC.

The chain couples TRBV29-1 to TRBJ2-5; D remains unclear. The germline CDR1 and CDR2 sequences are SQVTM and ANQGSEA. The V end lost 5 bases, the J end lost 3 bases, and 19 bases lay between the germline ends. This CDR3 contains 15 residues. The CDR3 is CSVSSGRQSKETQYF. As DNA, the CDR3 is TGCAGCGTTTCGTCAGGCCGTCAGTCAAAAGAGACCCAGTACTTC.